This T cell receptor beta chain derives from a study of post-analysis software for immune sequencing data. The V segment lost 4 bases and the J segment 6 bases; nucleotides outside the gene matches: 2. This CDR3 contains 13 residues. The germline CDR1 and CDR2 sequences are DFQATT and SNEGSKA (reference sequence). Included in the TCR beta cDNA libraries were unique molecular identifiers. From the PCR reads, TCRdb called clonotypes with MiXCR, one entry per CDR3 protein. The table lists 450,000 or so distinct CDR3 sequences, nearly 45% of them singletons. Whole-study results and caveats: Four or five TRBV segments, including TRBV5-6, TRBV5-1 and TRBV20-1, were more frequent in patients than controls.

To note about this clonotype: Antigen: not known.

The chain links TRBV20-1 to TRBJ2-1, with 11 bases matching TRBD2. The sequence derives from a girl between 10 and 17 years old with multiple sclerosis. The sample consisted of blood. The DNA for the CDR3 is TGCAGTGCTATGGGACTAGCGGCCAATGAGCAGTTCTTC. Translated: CSAMGLAANEQFF.